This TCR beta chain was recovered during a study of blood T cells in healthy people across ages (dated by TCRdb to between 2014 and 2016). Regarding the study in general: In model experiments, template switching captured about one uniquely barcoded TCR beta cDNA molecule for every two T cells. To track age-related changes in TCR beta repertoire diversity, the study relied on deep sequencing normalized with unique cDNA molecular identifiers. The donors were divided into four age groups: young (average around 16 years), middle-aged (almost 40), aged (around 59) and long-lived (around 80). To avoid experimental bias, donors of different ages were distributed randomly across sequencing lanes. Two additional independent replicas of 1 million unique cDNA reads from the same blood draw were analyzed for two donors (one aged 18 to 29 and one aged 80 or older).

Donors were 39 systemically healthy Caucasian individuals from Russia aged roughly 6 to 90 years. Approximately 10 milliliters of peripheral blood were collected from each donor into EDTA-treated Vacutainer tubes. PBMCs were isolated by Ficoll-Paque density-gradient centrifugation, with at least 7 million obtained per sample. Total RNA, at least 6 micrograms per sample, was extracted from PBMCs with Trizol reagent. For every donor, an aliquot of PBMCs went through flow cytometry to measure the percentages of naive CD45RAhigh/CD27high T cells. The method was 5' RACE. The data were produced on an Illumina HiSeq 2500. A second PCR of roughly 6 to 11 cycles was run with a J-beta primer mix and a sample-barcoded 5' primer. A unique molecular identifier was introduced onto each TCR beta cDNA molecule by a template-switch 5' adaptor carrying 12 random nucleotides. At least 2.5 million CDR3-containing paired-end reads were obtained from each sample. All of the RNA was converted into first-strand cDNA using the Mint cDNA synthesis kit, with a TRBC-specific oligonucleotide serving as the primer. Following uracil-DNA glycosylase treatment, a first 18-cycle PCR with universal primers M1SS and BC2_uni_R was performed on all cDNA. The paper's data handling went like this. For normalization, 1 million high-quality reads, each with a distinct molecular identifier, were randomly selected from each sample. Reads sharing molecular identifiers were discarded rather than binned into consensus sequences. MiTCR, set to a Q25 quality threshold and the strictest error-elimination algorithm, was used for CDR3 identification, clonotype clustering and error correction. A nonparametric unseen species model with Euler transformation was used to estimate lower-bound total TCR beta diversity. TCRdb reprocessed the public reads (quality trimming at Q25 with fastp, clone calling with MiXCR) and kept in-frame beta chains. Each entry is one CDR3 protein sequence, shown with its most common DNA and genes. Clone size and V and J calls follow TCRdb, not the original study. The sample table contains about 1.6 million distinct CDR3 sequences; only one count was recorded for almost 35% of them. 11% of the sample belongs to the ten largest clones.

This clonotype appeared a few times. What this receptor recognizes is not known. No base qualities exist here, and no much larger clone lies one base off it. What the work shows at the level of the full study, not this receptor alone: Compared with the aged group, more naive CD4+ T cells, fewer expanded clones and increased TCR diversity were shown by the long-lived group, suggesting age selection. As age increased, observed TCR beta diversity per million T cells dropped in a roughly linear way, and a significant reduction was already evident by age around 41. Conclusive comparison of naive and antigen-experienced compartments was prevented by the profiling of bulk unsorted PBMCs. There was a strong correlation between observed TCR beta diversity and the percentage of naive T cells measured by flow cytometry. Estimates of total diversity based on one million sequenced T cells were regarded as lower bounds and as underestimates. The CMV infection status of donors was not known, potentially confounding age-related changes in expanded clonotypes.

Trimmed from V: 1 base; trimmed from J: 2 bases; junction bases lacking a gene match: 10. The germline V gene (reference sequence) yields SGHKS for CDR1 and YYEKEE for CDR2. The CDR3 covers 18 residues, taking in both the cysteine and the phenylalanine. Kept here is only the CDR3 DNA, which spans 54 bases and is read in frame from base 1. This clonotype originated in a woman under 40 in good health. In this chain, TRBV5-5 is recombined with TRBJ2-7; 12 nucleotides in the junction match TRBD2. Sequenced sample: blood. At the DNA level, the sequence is TGTGCCAGCAGCTTGTCCGGACTAGCGGGGCCCCCTGCCTACGAGCAGTACTTC. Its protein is CASSLSGLAGPPAYEQYF.